The 6 T cell receptor beta chains presented below share a single source sample, sequenced in a study of blood T cell repertoires in COVID-19 (TCRdb year 2020). Library construction relied on the immunoSEQ multiplex PCR assay. The table was pulled from immuneACCESS by TCRdb, which kept in-frame rearrangements only. Such tables lose some clones; where checked, under half of the loss comes from unresolved V genes, and the rest has no known cause. This sample comprises a few hundred thousand clones, about 85% of them detected only once. The top ten hold 15% to 20% of the sample. The sequencing input was peripheral blood. These receptors originate from a woman over 75 with active or convalescent COVID-19.

The chain combines TRBV7-9 with TRBJ1-4; D perhaps matches TRBD1 (5 bases). V was pared by 3 bases and J by 7 bases, with 18 bases between. The CDR3 runs to 16 residues. Germline V gene data show CDR1 as SEHNR and CDR2 as FQNEAQ (reference sequence). CDR3 nucleotides: TGTGCCAGCAGCTTCAGTTCAGGGCTCGTTGGTGAAAAACTGTTTTTT. Translation: CASSFSSGLVGEKLFF.

The chain employs TRBV15 and TRBJ1-2; no firm D call. This CDR3 comprises 13 residues. V lost 5 bases and J lost 4, with 11 bases in between. Germline-derived CDR1 and CDR2 are LNHNV and YYDKDF (reference sequence). CDR3 sequence: CATSGWEGYGYTF. The CDR3 DNA follows: TGTGCCACCAGCGGGTGGGAGGGCTATGGCTACACCTTC.

This chain uses TRBV10-3 with TRBJ2-3, with unresolved D. The CDR3 runs to 15 residues. V was clipped by 3 bases and J by 2 bases, with 12 bases between them. Germline V gene lookup returns CDR1 ENHRY and CDR2 SYGVKD. CDR3 in DNA: TGTGCCATCAGTGAACTTGGTTCTGCCACAGATACGCAGTATTTT. It encodes CAISELGSATDTQYF.

This chain links TRBV9 with TRBJ2-2; a possible D gene is TRBD2 (5 bases). The CDR3 has 16 amino acids. The V and J ends lost 4 bases and 5 bases respectively, with 18 bases between them. CDR1 SGDLS and CDR2 YYNGEE come from the germline V gene. CDR3 nucleotide sequence: TGTGCCAGCAGCACTCCGGGATCCAGAAAGACCGGGGAGCTGTTTTTT. It specifies CASSTPGSRKTGELFF.

This clone occurred a few times. The rearrangement uses TRBV4-2 and TRBJ1-6; D perhaps matches TRBD1 (6 bases). Germline CDR1 is LGHNA and CDR2 is YNFKEQ. V was trimmed by 1 base and J by 10 bases, leaving 11 bases between them. This CDR3 contains 14 residues. Here the CDR3 DNA reads TGTGCCAGCAGCCAAGGGGAGGGGGGATCACCCCTCCACTTT. Encoded protein: CASSQGEGGSPLHF.

The genes are TRBV5-5 and TRBJ2-1; D perhaps matches TRBD1 (6 bases). V dropped 4 bases and J dropped 1 base, with 12 bases sitting between them. CDR1 and CDR2 (germline): SGHKS, YYEKEE (reference sequence). The CDR3 is 15 amino acids. This CDR3 is CASSPRDKSYNEQFF. The CDR3 nucleotides are TGTGCCAGCAGCCCCCGGGACAAGTCCTACAATGAGCAGTTCTTC.